Sequencing of this T cell receptor (beta chain) was carried out in a study of blood T cell repertoires in COVID-19. Study at large: The samples span acute and convalescent COVID-19 from the United States, Italy and Spain. Sample material is recorded as cDNA or gDNA derived from T cells, B-cell-depleted T cells, or PBMCs.

Authors' methods: The authors estimated nucleated cell counts from reference gene primer amplification. TCRdb's table, derived via immunoSEQ multiplex PCR, lists solely in-frame clones and lacks some. V, J and clone size derive from that table, while D and trimming were established from the DNA sequence. Found here are just over 70,000 clones, 90% to 95% of them singletons; the top ten hold around 9.1%. The sequenced material came from peripheral blood. This TCR came from a human donor in a cohort sampled during active COVID-19.

CDR3 DNA: TGCGCCAGCAGGGCGGGGGACGGCGAGCAGTACTTC. Amino acids: CASRAGDGEQYF. J is TRBJ2-7 and V is TRBV5-1; TRBD2 matches at 7 bases. V was pared by 5 bases and J by 6 bases, with 5 bases of the junction left unmatched. The CDR3 loop spans 12 amino acids. Germline V gene data show CDR1 as SGHRS and CDR2 as YFSETQ.